These 28 T cell receptor beta chains share one sample of origin, sequenced in a study of radiotherapy plus CTLA-4 blockade in lung cancer. Profiled with immunoSEQ multiplex PCR; TCRdb holds only in-frame clones, not every one. The sample includes some 110,000 clones, 81% of them seen just once. The source material was peripheral blood, sampled from a patient treated with radiotherapy plus ipilimumab. The receptors derive from a human donor with non-small cell lung cancer that progressed on radiotherapy plus ipilimumab. Some clones in this sample may be carry-over from other donors' samples.

The rearrangement links TRBV2 to TRBJ2-3, with D possibly TRBD1 on 5 matching bases. V was clipped by 10 bases and J by 0 bases, with 14 bases between them. In germline, CDR1 is SNHLY, CDR2 FYNNEI. CDR3 size: 14 residues. The DNA for the CDR3 is TGTGCCATGCGGTCTGGGGCTAGCACAGATACGCAGTATTTT. Its protein product is CAMRSGASTDTQYF.

The V call is TRBV19, the J call TRBJ1-1; 9 nucleotides align to TRBD1. The V segment lost 5 bases and the J segment 1 base; nucleotides outside the gene matches: 5. CDR1 is LNHDA and CDR2 is SQIVND in the germline V gene (reference sequence). The CDR3 runs 15 residues. The chain's CDR3 is CASSVRQGGNTEAFF. DNA of the CDR3: TGTGCCAGTAGTGTCCGACAGGGGGGGAACACTGAAGCTTTCTTT.

For this clone: This sample includes further DNA sequences coding for the same CDR3. The CDR3 loop reads CASSLERGYGYTF. DNA of the CDR3: TGTGCCAGCAGCTTAGAAAGGGGTTATGGCTACACCTTC. The rearrangement joins TRBV7-9 to TRBJ1-2; D possibly corresponds to TRBD1 (5 bases). The germline V gene encodes CDR1 SEHNR and CDR2 FQNEAQ (reference sequence). The length of the CDR3 is 13 residues. Trimming left V 1 base short and J 5 bases short, with 8 bases between.

This clone was counted between two and nine times. V is TRBV28 and J is TRBJ1-3; D is uncertain. Trimming removed 6 bases from V and 5 bases from J, with 14 bases in between. The CDR3 is 14 amino acids. The V gene's germline CDR1 is MDHEN and CDR2 SYDVKM. CDR3 DNA sequence: TGTGCCAGCAGACCGTTTACCATACGAAACACCATATATTTT. Translation: CASRPFTIRNTIYF.

As for this clone: Germline is not matched at one junction end, which may reflect a read error. The chain recombines TRBV5-1 with TRBJ2-1; D may be TRBD2 (5 bases). Germline V gives CDR1 SGHRS, CDR2 YFSETQ. The CDR3 loop spans 20 amino acids. CDR3 sequence reads: CASRLVSRYGNSLFYNEQFF. CDR3 coding DNA: TGCGCCAGCAGATTGGTCTCCCGGTACGGGAACAGCCTTTTTTACAATGAGCAGTTCTTC.

This clone was seen only a few times. The V call is TRBV27, the J call TRBJ1-5, with a tentative D call TRBD1 (5 bases). V dropped 8 bases and J dropped 7 bases, with 18 bases sitting between them. CDR1 is MNHEY and CDR2 is SMNVEV in the germline V gene (reference sequence). This CDR3 contains 14 residues. CDR3 region: CASGYHQGYQPQHF. DNA for the CDR3: TGTGCCAGCGGATATCATCAGGGTTACCAGCCCCAGCATTTT.

This chain uses TRBV4-1 with TRBJ1-3; 7 nucleotides align to TRBD1. CDR3 length: 14 amino acids. V gave up 6 bases and J gave up 2 bases; unmatched junction bases: 4. Per germline, CDR1 MGHRA and CDR2 YSYEKL. The CDR3: CASSQQGAGNTIYF. As DNA, the CDR3 is TGCGCCAGCAGTCAGCAGGGGGCTGGAAACACCATATATTTT.

The chain links TRBV4-3 to TRBJ2-5; TRBD2 might be the D (6 bases). Trimming removed 1 base at V and 0 bases at J, with 12 bases between. The CDR3 is made up of 16 amino acids. Germline V gives CDR1 LGHNA, CDR2 YSLEER. The DNA of the CDR3 is TGCGCCAGCAGCCAAGGGTTAGCGGAAAACCAAGAGACCCAGTACTTC. This sequence encodes CASSQGLAENQETQYF.

J is TRBJ2-4 and V is TRBV5-1; D unresolved. This CDR3 has 11 residues. Deletions cut 7 bases from V and 5 bases from J, with 7 bases between. Germline V gene sequence: CDR1 SGHRS, CDR2 YFSETQ. The CDR3 DNA follows: TGCGCCAGCGCTCGGGAAAACATTCAGTACTTC. Its protein is CASARENIQYF.

The V call is TRBV7-9, the J call TRBJ2-5; 10 bases are a match to TRBD1. The germline CDR1 and CDR2 sequences are SEHNR and FQNEAQ (reference sequence). Trimming cost V 4 bases and J 7 bases; bases outside gene matches: 3. This CDR3 comprises 13 residues. The CDR3 sequence is CASSWTGGGTQYF. The DNA of the CDR3 is TGTGCCAGCAGCTGGACAGGGGGTGGGACCCAGTACTTC.

The chain joins TRBV29-1 to TRBJ1-1, with 11 bases matching TRBD1. The CDR3 runs 13 residues. Germline trimming cut 7 bases from V and 4 bases from J; bases unmatched to any gene: 5. Germline values: CDR1 SQVTM, CDR2 ANQGSEA. CDR3 protein: CSGTGGWGTEAFF. DNA for the CDR3: TGCAGCGGGACAGGGGGCTGGGGCACTGAAGCTTTCTTT.

The chain recombines TRBV11-2 with TRBJ2-1; 7 nucleotides line up with TRBD2. Germline V gene data show CDR1 as SGHAT and CDR2 as FQNNGV. CDR3 size: 14 residues. V was pared by 7 bases and J by 1 base, with 4 bases of the junction left unmatched. CDR3 sequence: CASKAGSSYNEQFF. The CDR3 DNA reads as TGTGCCAGCAAAGCGGGGAGTTCCTACAATGAGCAGTTCTTC.

This chain uses TRBV6-5 with TRBJ1-2, with TRBD1 matching 7 bases. The CDR3 has 15 residues. The germline V gene encodes CDR1 MNHEY and CDR2 SVGAGI. V lost 5 bases to trimming and J lost 0 bases; unmatched junction nucleotides: 6. CDR3 nucleotides: TGTGCCAGCAGTACCACAGGGGCAGCTAACTATGGCTACACCTTC. As protein: CASSTTGAANYGYTF.

The chain uses TRBV19 and TRBJ1-2, with no clear D. The CDR3 runs 13 residues. The V and J ends lost 8 bases and 4 bases respectively, with 14 bases between them. The germline CDR1 and CDR2 sequences are LNHDA and SQIVND (reference sequence). The CDR3 sequence: CASPRAPRYGYTF. The CDR3 region has the DNA TGTGCCAGTCCCAGAGCCCCCCGCTATGGCTACACCTTC.

The gene calls are TRBV5-1 and TRBJ2-2; no clear D gene. V was shortened by 5 bases and J by 4 bases, with 15 bases between the two germline ends. Germline assignment: CDR1 SGHRS and CDR2 YFSETQ. The CDR3 extends over 15 amino acids. CDR3 nucleotide sequence: TGCGCCAGCAGTTTAAACGACGGTGGCACCGGGGAGCTGTTTTTT. It translates to CASSLNDGGTGELFF.

This clone is a singleton in its sample. The genes are TRBV4-2 and TRBJ1-2; D ambiguous. This CDR3 spans 14 amino acids. V was cut by 1 base and J by 2 bases, with 8 bases left in between. Germline V gene sequence: CDR1 LGHNA, CDR2 YNFKEQ. The CDR3 sequence: CASSQVRQNYGYTF. As DNA, the CDR3 is TGTGCCAGCAGCCAAGTCCGGCAGAACTATGGCTACACCTTC.

The J gene is TRBJ2-7, the V gene TRBV5-4; 9 positions agree with TRBD1. CDR1 is SGHNT and CDR2 is YYREEE in the germline V gene (reference sequence). V shed 2 bases and J 5 bases; nucleotides not matched to a gene: 8. The CDR3 loop spans 15 amino acids. CDR3 sequence (DNA): TGTGCCAGCAGCTTTCCCCGACAGGGGGTCCACGAGCAGTACTTC. This translates into CASSFPRQGVHEQYF.

V usage is TRBV15 and J usage is TRBJ1-2, with a weak D call TRBD1 (5 bases). The V end was cut by 0 bases, the J end by 4 bases, with 12 bases between. Germline CDR1 reads LNHNV; CDR2 reads YYDKDF (reference sequence). The CDR3 extends over 15 amino acids. The CDR3 DNA reads as TGTGCCACCAGCAGAGATTACGGGGGAGGCTATGGCTACACCTTC. It translates to CATSRDYGGGYGYTF. The full variable domain, with the rest looked up from reference TRBV15 and TRBJ1-2, is DAMVIQNPRYQVTQFGKPVTLSCSQTLNHNVMYWYQQKSSQAPKLLFHYYDKDFNNEADTPDNFQSRRPNTSFCFLDIRSPGLGDTAMYLCATSRDYGGGYGYTFGSGTRLTVV.

This chain joins TRBV7-3 and TRBJ2-3; possible D gene TRBD2, 6 bases. Germline CDR1 and CDR2: SGHTA and FQGTGA. The CDR3 runs 16 residues. Trimming removed 5 bases from V and 2 bases from J, with 17 bases in between. The CDR3: CASSPGGAPYTDTQYF. CDR3 DNA: TGTGCCAGCAGCCCCGGAGGGGCGCCGTACACAGATACGCAGTATTTT.

This clone was counted between two and nine times. V is TRBV5-1 and J is TRBJ1-3, with D possibly being TRBD1 (5 bases). Between the trimmed V and J ends, which lost 3 bases and 0 bases, there was a span of 13 bases. The germline CDR1 and CDR2 sequences are SGHRS and YFSETQ. The CDR3 is 16 residues long. The CDR3 sequence: CASSSGGTSSGNTIYF. CDR3 nucleotide sequence: TGCGCCAGCAGCTCCGGAGGGACGAGCTCTGGAAACACCATATATTTT.

This clone was counted only a few times. The gene calls are TRBV6-5 and TRBJ1-1; weak D call: TRBD1 (5 bases). CDR1 MNHEY and CDR2 SVGAGI come from the germline V gene. Trimming removed 6 bases from V and 12 bases from J, with 17 bases in between. This CDR3 is built from 12 residues. The CDR3 region has the DNA TGTGCCAGCAGGGAGGGGTCTTGGAGAACTTTCTTT. Translating gives CASREGSWRTFF.

The chain couples TRBV6-5 to TRBJ1-2; D uncertain. This CDR3 is built from 12 residues. Germline assignment: CDR1 MNHEY and CDR2 SVGAGI. With 9 bases removed from V and 5 bases from J, the gap between germline ends came to 13 bases. Written as DNA, the CDR3 is TGTGCCAGAAAGGACGTAGTTTATGGCTACACCTTC. Amino acids: CARKDVVYGYTF.

The chain employs TRBV7-8 and TRBJ2-1, with D unresolved. The CDR3 consists of 12 residues. V was clipped by 2 bases and J by 4 bases, with 3 bases between them. Germline lookup yields CDR1 SGHVS and CDR2 FQNEAQ. The CDR3 region is CASSLSYNEQFF. CDR3 coding DNA: TGTGCCAGCAGCTTATCGTACAATGAGCAGTTCTTC.

The chain recombines TRBV9 with TRBJ1-2; TRBD1 is a possible D gene (5 bases). With 3 bases removed from V and 4 bases from J, the gap between germline ends came to 16 bases. The CDR3 extends over 15 amino acids. CDR1 is SGDLS, CDR2 YYNGEE, per germline. The CDR3 bases are TGTGCCAGCAGCGCCCGGGTTGGGGACGCCTATGGCTACACCTTC. As protein: CASSARVGDAYGYTF.

The V gene is TRBV7-8, the J gene TRBJ2-7; no definite D call. The CDR3 has 14 amino acids. The V and J ends lost 2 bases and 4 bases respectively, with 12 bases between them. Germline CDR1 SGHVS, CDR2 FQNEAQ. The CDR3 here is CASSLSGIWYEQYF. The CDR3 DNA is TGTGCCAGCAGCTTATCTGGGATCTGGTACGAGCAGTACTTC.

About this clone itself: Other DNA sequences in this sample translate to the same CDR3. The rearrangement joins TRBV4-3 to TRBJ1-5; tentative D call: TRBD1 (5 bases). The CDR3 totals 15 residues. Germline lookup yields CDR1 LGHNA and CDR2 YSLEER. Trimming shortened V by 1 base and J by 7 bases, and 14 bases separated the two germline ends. CDR3: CASSQVSGDRQPQHF. The CDR3 coding sequence is TGCGCCAGCAGCCAAGTCTCCGGGGACCGGCAGCCCCAGCATTTT.

This clone came up a few times. This chain joins TRBV18 and TRBJ1-3, with D perhaps TRBD1 (5 bases). V dropped 3 bases and J dropped 0 bases, with 9 bases sitting between them. This CDR3 region has 15 residues. The germline V gene encodes CDR1 KGHSH and CDR2 LQKENI. CDR3 loop: CASSPGGNSGNTIYF. Here the CDR3 DNA reads TGTGCCAGCTCACCGGGGGGGAACTCTGGAAACACCATATATTTT.

CDR3 sequence: CASSPLEQMGSYEQYF. The CDR3 DNA is TGTGCCAGCAGCCCCTTAGAGCAAATGGGCTCCTACGAGCAGTACTTC. The V call is TRBV14, the J call TRBJ2-7; D gene unclear. The germline CDR1 and CDR2 sequences are SGHDN and FVKESK. The CDR3 is made up of 16 amino acids. Between the trimmed V and J ends, which lost 4 bases and 0 bases, there was a span of 16 bases.